Listed below are T cell receptor beta chains from one sample, sequenced in a study of graft-versus-host responses after intestinal transplantation. These TCRs' antigens remain unknown. Sequencing used immunoSEQ multiplex PCR; TCRdb keeps in-frame clones, though not all of them. The table lists about 70,000 clones, approximately 96% of them singletons. Source: unstimulated CD8+ T cells sorted from spleen or lymph node cells, taken before intestinal transplant. The origin of the receptors is a human donor who received an intestinal transplant. Both conserved end residues are part of each CDR3. Each record gives: D gene, V gene, J gene, clone size, CDR3 DNA, CDR3 protein. A D gene is named only where the DNA matches it firmly. The listing skips clone size in some rows; elsewhere it reads once, few, many or a size class.

>.|TRBV19|TRBJ1-5|.
TGTGCCAGTAGTAGTGACGGGTATAGCAATCAGCCCCAGCATTTT
CASSSDGYSNQPQHF
>.|TRBV5-1|TRBJ2-7|few
TGCGCCAGCAGCTTGGTAGGGGATCGGGCCCACGAGCAGTACTTC
CASSLVGDRAHEQYF
>TRBD1|TRBV19|TRBJ2-1|.
TGTGCCAGTAGTATAGGGGGACAGGGAGGAGGGGAGCAGTTCTTC
CASSIGGQGGGEQFF
>.|TRBV4-1|TRBJ2-7|.
TGCGCCAGCAGCCGCATCGGTAGGGGCGAGCAGTACTTC
CASSRIGRGEQYF
>TRBD2|TRBV23-1|TRBJ2-7|.
TGCGCCAGCAGTGCCCGGACTAGCGGGAGAGAGTACGAGCAGTACTTC
CASSARTSGREYEQYF
>TRBD1|TRBV4-1|TRBJ1-1|.
TGCGCCAGCAGCCTGCAACAGGGGTTCAGGACTGAAGCTTTCTTT
CASSLQQGFRTEAFF
>TRBD2|TRBV9|TRBJ2-1|.
TGTGCCAGCAGCGCCGGGGGGGAGGCTGAGCAGTTCTTC
CASSAGGEAEQFF
>.|TRBV7-9|TRBJ2-1|.
TGTGCCAGCAGCTCCGAACCTGACCTATATACGAACAATGAGCAGTTCTTC
CASSSEPDLYTNNEQFF
>TRBD2|TRBV7-6|TRBJ2-3|.
TGTGCCAGCAGCTTAGAGCCCCTAGCGGGAGTCCTCATATCCCGCGATACGCAGTATTTT
CASSLEPLAGVLISRDTQYF
>.|TRBV7-2|TRBJ2-5|.
TGTGCCAGCAGCTTAGATCGCGCAAGCCAAGAGACCCAGTACTTC
CASSLDRASQETQYF
>.|TRBV7-6|TRBJ2-7|.
TGTGCCAGCAGCGCCGACAGGCAAGAGCAGTACTTC
CASSADRQEQYF
>.|TRBV6-1|TRBJ1-4|.
TGTGCCAGCAGTGAAGCACAGGGCGGAGGTAATGAAAAGCTGTTTTTT
CASSEAQGGGNEKLFF
>.|TRBV15|TRBJ2-5|.
TGTGCCACCAGCAGAGATGAGGGGGGTAGGGAAGAGACCCAGTACTTC
CATSRDEGGREETQYF
>.|TRBV7-9|TRBJ2-1|once
TGTGCCAGCAGCCCCCCGCCCAATGAGCAGTTCTTC
CASSPPPNEQFF
>TRBD2|TRBV28|TRBJ2-5|.
TGTGCCAGCAGTTTTCCACTAGCGGGAGAGTTTGAGACCCAGTACTTC
CASSFPLAGEFETQYF
>.|TRBV27|TRBJ1-4|.
TGTGCCAGCAGTTTCATAGGAGACAATGAAAAACTGTTTTTT
CASSFIGDNEKLFF
>TRBD1|TRBV10-3|TRBJ1-4|few
TGTGCCATCAGTGATCAGGGGGGGGAAAAACTGTTTTTT
CAISDQGGEKLFF
>.|TRBV4-1|TRBJ2-7|.
TGCGCCAGCAGCCAACGGGGGGCTGAGAACGAGCAGTACTTC
CASSQRGAENEQYF
>.|TRBV28|TRBJ1-1|.
TGTGCCAGCAGCCCCCACCCCTGGGTAATGAACACTGAAGCTTTCTTT
CASSPHPWVMNTEAFF
>.|TRBV20-1|TRBJ2-7|.
TGCAGTGCCCGCTGGGGCTACGAGCAGTACTTC
CSARWGYEQYF
>.|TRBV27|TRBJ2-7|.
TGTGCCAGCAGGACTGATAGCTACGAGCAGTACTTC
CASRTDSYEQYF
>.|TRBV7-8|TRBJ2-5|.
TGTGCCAGCAGCTTAGCCCCGGGAGCCGGAGAGACCCAGTACTTC
CASSLAPGAGETQYF
>.|TRBV9|TRBJ2-7|once
TGTGCCAGCAGCCCTGGGACTGGTGCCTACGAGCAGTACTTC
CASSPGTGAYEQYF
>TRBD2|TRBV11-2|TRBJ2-7|.
TGTGCCAGCAGCTTAGATTGGGCTAGCGGGAGTTTTCTGGGCTCCTACGAGCAGTACTTC
CASSLDWASGSFLGSYEQYF
>TRBD1|TRBV11-3|TRBJ1-1|.
TGTGCCAGCAGCTTAAGACCCAGGGGGGAGCTTTTCTTT
CASSLRPRGELFF
>.|TRBV6-5|TRBJ2-5|.
TGTGCCAGCAGTTCCCCGGAGACCCAGTACTTC
CASSSPETQYF
>.|TRBV7-2|TRBJ1-1|.
TGTGCCAGCAGCTTAGAGTCTGGTGACACTGAAGCTTTCTTT
CASSLESGDTEAFF
>.|TRBV7-3|TRBJ2-2|.
TGTGCCAGCAGCTTGGAGAACACCGGGGAGCTGTTTTTT
CASSLENTGELFF
>TRBD1|TRBV6-5|TRBJ2-7|.
TGTGCCAGCAGTTACCAGGGGACAGGGGGTGAGCAGTACTTC
CASSYQGTGGEQYF
>.|TRBV9|TRBJ2-1|few
TGTGCCAGCAGCGTATCTGGCGGGGCTCAGTTCTTC
CASSVSGGAQFF
>TRBD2|TRBV4-1|TRBJ2-7|.
TGCGCCAGCAGCCCGTGGCCGGGACTAGCGCCCTACGAGCAGTACTTC
CASSPWPGLAPYEQYF
>TRBD1|TRBV27|TRBJ2-7|once
TGTGCCAGCAGTTTAAGTTTAGCAGGACAGGGATACGAGCAGTACTTC
CASSLSLAGQGYEQYF
>.|TRBV28|TRBJ1-5|.
TGTGCCAGCAGTTCCTCGGTTGTTCAGCCCCAGCATTTT
CASSSSVVQPQHF
>.|TRBV9|TRBJ2-3|.
TGTGCCAGCAGCGTAGGTTGGGTGGGAAGTTACACAGATACGCAGTATTTT
CASSVGWVGSYTDTQYF
>.|TRBV28|TRBJ2-1|.
TGTGCCAGCAGTTCCCTGGACTCAATCAATGAGCAGTTCTTC
CASSSLDSINEQFF
>.|TRBV9|TRBJ2-1|.
TGTGCCAGCACGGGCCGCGGGAACAATGAGCAGTTCTTC
CASTGRGNNEQFF
>.|TRBV4-1|TRBJ1-5|.
TGCGCCAGCAGCCAAGCCAGCAATAGCAATCAGCCCCAGCATTTT
CASSQASNSNQPQHF
>.|TRBV4-1|TRBJ1-3|.
TGCGCCAGCACCCGGGACACCAGCTCTGGAAACACCATATATTTT
CASTRDTSSGNTIYF
>.|TRBV6-5|TRBJ1-1|.
TGTGCCAGCAGTTACTCCGGGCCTAGCACTGAAGCTTTCTTT
CASSYSGPSTEAFF
>TRBD2|TRBV4-1|TRBJ2-1|.
TGCGCCAGCAGCCAAGACAGGCTAGCGGGTCCGAATGAGCAGTTCTTC
CASSQDRLAGPNEQFF
>.|TRBV9|TRBJ2-1|.
TGTGCCAGCAGCGTAGACGCGGGGCCCTACAATGAGCAGTTCTTC
CASSVDAGPYNEQFF
>TRBD2|TRBV19|TRBJ2-7|.
TGTGCCAGTAGTATAGCCCCCATTGGCCTAGCGGGGGACTACGAGCAGTACTTC
CASSIAPIGLAGDYEQYF
>TRBD1|TRBV7-2|TRBJ2-3|.
TGTGCCAGCAGCTTATCCACCGGGACAGGGGGATCGCAGTATTTT
CASSLSTGTGGSQYF
>TRBD2|TRBV4-2|TRBJ2-3|once
TGTGCCAGCAGCCAAGAAGCGGGATTGGGTGCAGATACGCAGTATTTT
CASSQEAGLGADTQYF
>TRBD2|TRBV7-2|TRBJ2-5|.
TGTGCCAGCAGCTTGCAGACTAGCTATGAGACCCAGTACTTC
CASSLQTSYETQYF
>TRBD1|TRBV5-4|TRBJ1-2|.
TGTGCCAGCAGCGCGGGACAGCTCTATGGCTACACCTTC
CASSAGQLYGYTF
>.|TRBV10-1|TRBJ2-2|.
TGCGCCAGCAGTGATAACCCCGGGGAGCTGTTTTTT
CASSDNPGELFF
>.|TRBV9|TRBJ2-7|.
TGTGCCAGCAGCGTAGCACAGGGCTCCTACGAGCAGTACTTC
CASSVAQGSYEQYF
>TRBD1|TRBV19|TRBJ1-2|.
TGTGCCAGTTCCCGACAGGGGGCCTTCTATGGCTACACCTTC
CASSRQGAFYGYTF
>.|TRBV19|TRBJ1-5|.
TGTGCCAGTAGTATAGCGGACAGAAGTCAGCCCCAGCATTTT
CASSIADRSQPQHF
>.|TRBV28|TRBJ2-5|.
TGTGCCAGCAGCCTAGCCACGCTACCCCAAGAGACCCAGTACTTC
CASSLATLPQETQYF